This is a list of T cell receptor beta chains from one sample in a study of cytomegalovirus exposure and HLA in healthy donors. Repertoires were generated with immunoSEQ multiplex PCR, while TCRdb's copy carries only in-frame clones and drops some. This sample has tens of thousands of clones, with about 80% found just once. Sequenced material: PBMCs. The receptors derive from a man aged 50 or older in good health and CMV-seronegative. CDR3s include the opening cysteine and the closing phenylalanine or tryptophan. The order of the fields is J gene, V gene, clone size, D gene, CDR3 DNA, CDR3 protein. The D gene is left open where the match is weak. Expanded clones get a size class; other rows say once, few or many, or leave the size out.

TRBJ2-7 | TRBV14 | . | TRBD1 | TGTGCCAGCAGCCGGGGACAGTTAAGAACCTACGAGCAGTACTTC | CASSRGQLRTYEQYF
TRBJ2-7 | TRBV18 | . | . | TGTGCCAGCTCACCCGGGTATACCGACTACGAGCAGTACTTC | CASSPGYTDYEQYF
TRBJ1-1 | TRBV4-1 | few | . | TGCGCCAGCAGCACAGGCATGAACACTGAAGCTTTCTTT | CASSTGMNTEAFF
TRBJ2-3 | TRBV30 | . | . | TGTGCCGGGGAGCTGGGCACAGATACGCAGTATTTT | CAGELGTDTQYF
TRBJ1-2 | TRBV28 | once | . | TGTGCCAGCAGTTTGATCGGGGGTTATGGCTACACCTTC | CASSLIGGYGYTF
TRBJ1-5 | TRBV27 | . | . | TGTGCCAGCAGTTTATCGTGGAGGGAATCATGGCAGCCCCAGCATTTT | CASSLSWRESWQPQHF
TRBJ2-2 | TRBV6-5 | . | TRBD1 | TGTGCCAGCAGTTTCCGGGGGGGACAGGGGAACGGGGAGCTGTTTTTT | CASSFRGGQGNGELFF
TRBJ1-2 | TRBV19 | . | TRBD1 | TGTGCCAGTACCTCGTCCCCCCGGACAGGGAGAAACTATGGCTACACCTTC | CASTSSPRTGRNYGYTF
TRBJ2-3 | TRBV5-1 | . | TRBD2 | TGCGCCAGCAGCTTGGCCGGACTAGCGGGAAGCACAGATACGCAGTATTTT | CASSLAGLAGSTDTQYF
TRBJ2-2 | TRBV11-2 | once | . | TGTGCCAGCACACTCAGGCAGAACACCGGGGAGCTGTTTTTT | CASTLRQNTGELFF
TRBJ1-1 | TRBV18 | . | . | TGTGCCAGCTCAGACTACACTGAAGCTTTCTTT | CASSDYTEAFF
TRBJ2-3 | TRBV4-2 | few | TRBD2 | TGTGCCAGCAGCCCAGAGCTAGCGGGGCAAAACTTCCTGACTAGCACAGATACGCAGTATTTT | CASSPELAGQNFLTSTDTQYF
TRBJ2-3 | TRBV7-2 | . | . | TGTGCCAGCAGCCCCCAAGGCCCAGGGGCAGTAAGCACAGATACGCAGTATTTT | CASSPQGPGAVSTDTQYF
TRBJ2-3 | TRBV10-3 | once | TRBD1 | TGTGCCATCAGTGGACAGTTTGGGACAGGGGCGTTCACAGATACGCAGTATTTT | CAISGQFGTGAFTDTQYF
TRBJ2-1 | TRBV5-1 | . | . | TGCGCCAGCAGCACAGGGCTTGGGGATGAGCAGTTCTTC | CASSTGLGDEQFF
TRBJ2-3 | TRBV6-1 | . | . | TGTGCCATCGTGGAGGACGGGGCGCAGTATTTT | CAIVEDGAQYF
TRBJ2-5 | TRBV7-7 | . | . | TGTGCCAGCAGCTTAAAGGGAGTGGAGACCCAGTACTTC | CASSLKGVETQYF
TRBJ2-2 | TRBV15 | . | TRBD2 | TGTGCCACCAGCAGAGGCGGGGGGCTCACCGGGGAGCTGTTTTTT | CATSRGGGLTGELFF
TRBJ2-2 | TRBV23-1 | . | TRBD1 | TGCGCCAGCAAACCGGGACAGGGGGCGAGGATGGCCGGGGAGCTGTTTTTT | CASKPGQGARMAGELFF
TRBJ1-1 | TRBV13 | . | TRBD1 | TGTGCCAGCAGCGCAGGACAGGGTTCGAACACTGAAGCTTTCTTT | CASSAGQGSNTEAFF
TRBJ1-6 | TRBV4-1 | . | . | TGCGCCAGCAGCCAAGGTAGAGGAGGGAAAAATAATTCACCCCTCCACTTT | CASSQGRGGKNNSPLHF
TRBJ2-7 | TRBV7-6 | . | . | TGTGCCAGCAGCTTAGCAGGGGACGAGCAGTACTTC | CASSLAGDEQYF
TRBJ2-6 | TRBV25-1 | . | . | TGTGCCAGCAGACCGACAGGGGAGGGCTCTGGGGCCAACGTCCTGACTTTC | CASRPTGEGSGANVLTF
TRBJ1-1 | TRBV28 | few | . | TGTGCCTCCGAGGACCGGGGGGGTGAAGCTTTCTTT | CASEDRGGEAFF
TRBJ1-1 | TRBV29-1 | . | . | TGCAGCGTTGGGCTCCTTGGTGGACAGCGGAACACTGAAGCTTTCTTT | CSVGLLGGQRNTEAFF
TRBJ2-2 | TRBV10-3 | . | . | TGTGCCATCAGTGAACAGGGAGTATCCGGGGAGCTGTTTTTT | CAISEQGVSGELFF
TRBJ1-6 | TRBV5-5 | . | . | TGTGCCAGCAGCATGGACACACCTTCACCCCTCCACTTT | CASSMDTPSPLHF
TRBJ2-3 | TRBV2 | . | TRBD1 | TGTGCCAGCAGGAGACAGGGGGCTTACACAGATACGCAGTATTTT | CASRRQGAYTDTQYF
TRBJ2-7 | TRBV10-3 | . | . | TGTGCCATCAGTGAGTCGATAGCGGCAGGGGGATGGGAAAAGTACGAGCAGTACTTC | CAISESIAAGGWEKYEQYF
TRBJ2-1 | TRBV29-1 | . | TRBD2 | TGCAGCGTTGAGGGACTAGCGGGGTATGAGTATGAGCAGTTCTTC | CSVEGLAGYEYEQFF
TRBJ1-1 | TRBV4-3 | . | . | TGCGCCAGCAGCCAAGAGACAGGAATACTGAACACTGAAGCTTTCTTT | CASSQETGILNTEAFF
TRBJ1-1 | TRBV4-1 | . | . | TGCGCCAGCAGCCAACGGACAGCCGGCGAAGCTTTCTTT | CASSQRTAGEAFF
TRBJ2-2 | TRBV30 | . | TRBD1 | TGTGCCTGGAGCCCCGACAGGGGCACCGGGGAGCTGTTTTTT | CAWSPDRGTGELFF
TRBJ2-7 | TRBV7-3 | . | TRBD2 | TGTGCCAGCAGCCTTAGCGGGGGGGCCGCCTACGAGCAGTACTTC | CASSLSGGAAYEQYF
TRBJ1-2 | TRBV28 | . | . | TGTGCCAGCAGTTCAGGGCCGTCGGGACATACGAGTGAGGAAGGCTACACCTTC | CASSSGPSGHTSEEGYTF
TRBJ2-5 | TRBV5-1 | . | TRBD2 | TGCGCCAGCAGCCCTGAGACTAGCGGCGTTACTCAAGAGACCCAGTACTTC | CASSPETSGVTQETQYF
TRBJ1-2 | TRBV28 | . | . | TGTGCCAGCAGTTTTAACGGCGGGGGCTACACCTTC | CASSFNGGGYTF
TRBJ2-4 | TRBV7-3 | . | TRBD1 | TGTGCCAGCAGCTCAGGACAGGGTGGTGGCAAAAACATTCAGTACTTC | CASSSGQGGGKNIQYF
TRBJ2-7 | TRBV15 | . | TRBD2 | TGTGCCACCAGCAGAGATCTGGCGGGGGGGCCGCCCCAGTACTTC | CATSRDLAGGPPQYF
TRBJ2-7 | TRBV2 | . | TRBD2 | TGTGCCAGCGGAGGGATTAGCGGGGGGAGGACCTACGAGCAGTACTTC | CASGGISGGRTYEQYF
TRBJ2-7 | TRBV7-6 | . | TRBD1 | TGTGCCAGCAGCTTGGTTAAGACAGGGCTATCCGAGCAGTACTTC | CASSLVKTGLSEQYF
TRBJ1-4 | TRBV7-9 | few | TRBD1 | TGTGCCAGCAGTCCCGGGACAGGGGATGAAAAACTGTTTTTT | CASSPGTGDEKLFF
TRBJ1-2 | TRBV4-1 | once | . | TGCGCCAGCAGCCAATTACAGGTCTATGGCTACACCTTC | CASSQLQVYGYTF
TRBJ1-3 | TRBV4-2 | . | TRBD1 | TGTGCCAGCAGCCACCACAGGGGGGAAGGATCTGGAAACACCATATATTTT | CASSHHRGEGSGNTIYF
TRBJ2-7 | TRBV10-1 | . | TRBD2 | TGCGCCAGCAGCGCCGGGGGGACGTCCTACGAGCAGTACTTC | CASSAGGTSYEQYF
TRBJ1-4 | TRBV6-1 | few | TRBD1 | TGTGCCAGCAGTCGGACAGGCAGCATGGGTGAAAAACTGTTTTTT | CASSRTGSMGEKLFF